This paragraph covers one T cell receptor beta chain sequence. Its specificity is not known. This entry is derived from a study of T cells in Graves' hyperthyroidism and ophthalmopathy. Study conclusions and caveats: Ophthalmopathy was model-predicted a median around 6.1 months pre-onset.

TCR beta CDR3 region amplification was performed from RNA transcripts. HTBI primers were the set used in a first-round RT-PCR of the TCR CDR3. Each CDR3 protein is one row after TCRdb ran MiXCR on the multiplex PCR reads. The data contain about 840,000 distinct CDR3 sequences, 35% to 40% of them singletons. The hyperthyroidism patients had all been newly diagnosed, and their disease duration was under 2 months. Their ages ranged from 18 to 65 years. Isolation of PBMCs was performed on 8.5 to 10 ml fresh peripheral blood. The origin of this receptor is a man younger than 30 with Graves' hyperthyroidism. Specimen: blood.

The CDR3 coding sequence is TGTGCCAGCAGCTTTACAGGGGGCCTTAGCAATCAGCCCCAGCATTTT. Protein: CASSFTGGLSNQPQHF. This chain uses TRBV7-2 with TRBJ1-5, with 9 bases aligning to TRBD1. V was pared by 3 bases and J by 0 bases, with 3 bases of the junction left unmatched. Germline V gene sequence: CDR1 SGHTA, CDR2 FQGNSA. The CDR3 runs to 16 residues.